This record concerns one TCR beta chain sequence. As processed by the authors: ImmunoSEQ only sent back junction sequences with no quality scores, so filtering was done differently. The assay was immunoSEQ multiplex PCR, and TCRdb's table has in-frame clones only and misses some. From that table come the V and J calls and clone size; the DNA was used to work out D and trimming. The profile shows 730,000 or so clones, about 78% of them singletons. V lost 0 bases, J lost 4 bases, and 15 bases lay in between. Per germline, CDR1 LNHNV and CDR2 YYDKDF (reference sequence). The length of the CDR3 is 16 residues. The data are from a study of shared clonotypes between healthy human individuals.

The clonotype was recovered from a woman aged 25 to 39 in good health. The sequencing sample was made of memory CD4+ T cells sorted from blood. Subset reported: CD45RA-negative fraction. The genes are TRBV15 and TRBJ1-2; possible D gene TRBD1, 6 bases. CDR3 in amino acids: CATSRDRGAGGYGYTF. The CDR3 bases are TGTGCCACCAGCAGAGACAGGGGCGCGGGGGGCTATGGCTACACCTTC.